The clone carrying this TCR beta chain was seen ten or more times. Ahead of thyroid surgery, no patient had received treatment of any kind. This sample was included in a study of metastatic and nonmetastatic thyroid tumors. MiXCR re-clonotyped the PCR reads for TCRdb. The repertoire consists of about 19,000 clones, with about a quarter occurring once and the leading ten covering less than 4%. Germline loops: CDR1 SGHDN, CDR2 FVKESK. Deletions cut 4 bases from V and 5 bases from J, with 11 bases between. This CDR3 is 13 amino acids long. The chain links TRBV14 to TRBJ1-1; no firm D call. The source material was blood. The source is a male donor with papillary thyroid cancer or a benign thyroid nodule (not recorded which). Some clones in this sample may be carry-over from other donors' samples. CDR3 in amino acids: CASSPRVWTEAFF. In DNA, the CDR3 is TGTGCCAGCAGCCCAAGGGTGTGGACTGAAGCTTTCTTT.